What follows are 21 T cell receptor beta chains derived from one specimen sequenced in a study of T cell responses to AZD1222 COVID-19 vaccine. Repertoires were generated with immunoSEQ multiplex PCR, while TCRdb's copy carries only in-frame clones and drops some. The sample lists some 150,000 clones, over 80% occurring once. This sample comprised peripheral blood, obtained 28 days after the second AZD1222 dose. The receptor source for this set is an adult who received the AZD1222 COVID-19 vaccine.

V usage is TRBV25-1 and J usage is TRBJ2-5; a possible D gene is TRBD2 (6 bases). V lost 1 base to trimming and J lost 4 bases, with 7 bases between them. Germline V gives CDR1 MGHDK, CDR2 SYGVNS. This CDR3 has 13 residues. The CDR3 DNA reads TGTGCCAGCAGTGAATGGGGAGGAGAGACCCAGTACTTC. It is translated as CASSEWGGETQYF. Variable domain in full (rest from reference TRBV25-1 and TRBJ2-5): EADIYQTPRYLVIGTGKKITLECSQTMGHDKMYWYQQDPGMELHLIHYSYGVNSTEKGDLSSESTVSRIRTEHFPLTLESARPSHTSQYLCASSEWGGETQYFGPGTRLLVL.

In its sample, this clone ranks as medium-sized. This chain links TRBV7-9 with TRBJ1-5, with 8 nucleotides matching TRBD1. The CDR3 runs 15 residues. V trimming: 4 bases; J trimming: 2 bases; junction bases outside the gene matches: 4. Germline CDR1 SEHNR, CDR2 FQNEAQ (reference sequence). CDR3 DNA: TGTGCCAGCAGCTCCGGACAGGGTGGCAATCAGCCCCAGCATTTT. It specifies CASSSGQGGNQPQHF.

The count of this clone is one. The J gene is TRBJ1-6, the V gene TRBV3-1 (or the pseudogene TRBV3-2); D might be TRBD1 (6 bases). The germline V gene encodes CDR1 LGHDT and CDR2 YNNKEL (reference sequence). The V and J ends lost 4 bases and 8 bases respectively, with 15 bases between them. The CDR3 loop spans 15 amino acids. The CDR3 sequence: CASSRTGINDSPLHF. The DNA for the CDR3 is TGTGCCAGCAGCCGAACAGGGATTAACGATTCACCCCTCCACTTT.

The CDR3 here is CASSPPGAGQPQHF. CDR3 sequence (DNA): TGTGCCAGTAGTCCTCCAGGGGCGGGTCAGCCCCAGCATTTT. The chain joins TRBV19 to TRBJ1-5, with TRBD1 as a possible D gene (6 bases). V dropped 5 bases and J dropped 6 bases, with 14 bases sitting between them. CDR3 length: 14 residues. From germline, CDR1 is LNHDA and CDR2 SQIVND (reference sequence).

V and J are TRBV29-1 and TRBJ1-1, with D maybe TRBD1 (5 bases). The V and J ends lost 4 bases and 5 bases respectively, with 11 bases between them. The germline gives CDR1 SQVTM, CDR2 ANQGSEA. This CDR3 is 12 amino acids long. CDR3 coding DNA: TGCAGCGTTGTTCAGGGTGGAACTGAAGCTTTCTTT. This codes for CSVVQGGTEAFF.

V gene TRBV11-1 combines with J gene TRBJ2-7, with D possibly matching TRBD2 (5 bases). V was cut by 0 bases and J by 3 bases, with 6 bases left in between. CDR3 length: 13 amino acids. CDR1 is SGHAT and CDR2 is FQDESV in the germline V gene (reference sequence). The CDR3 loop is CASSLADFYEQYF. As DNA, the CDR3 is TGTGCCAGCAGCTTAGCGGACTTCTACGAGCAGTACTTC.

For the CDR3, the DNA is TGTGCCAGCAGCCACTACGGCGGCGAGCAGAACACTGAAGCTTTCTTT. Amino acid sequence: CASSHYGGEQNTEAFF. V and J are TRBV4-2 and TRBJ1-1; D uncertain. Germline V gives CDR1 LGHNA, CDR2 YNFKEQ. This CDR3 has 16 residues. The V end was cut by 3 bases, the J end by 1 base, with 15 bases between.

The V call is TRBV9, the J call TRBJ2-3; 7 positions match TRBD1. The germline CDR1 and CDR2 sequences are SGDLS and YYNGEE. The V segment lost 4 bases and the J segment 1 base; nucleotides outside the gene matches: 3. This CDR3 spans 14 amino acids. The CDR3 bases are TGTGCCAGCAGCTGGGGGACAGGCACAGATACGCAGTATTTT. This encodes CASSWGTGTDTQYF.

The genes are TRBV10-3 and TRBJ1-1; 7 positions match TRBD1. Germline CDR1 ENHRY, CDR2 SYGVKD. The CDR3 extends over 16 amino acids. V lost 2 bases and J lost 1; bases outside the gene matches: 7. The CDR3 sequence: CAISERRGTANTEAFF. For the CDR3, the DNA is TGTGCCATCAGTGAGAGGAGGGGGACAGCGAACACTGAAGCTTTCTTT.

The chain uses TRBV19 and TRBJ1-1; a possible D gene is TRBD1 (5 bases). Per germline, CDR1 LNHDA and CDR2 SQIVND (reference sequence). There are 13 residues in the CDR3. Deletions cut 4 bases from V and 3 bases from J, with 9 bases between. The CDR3 loop is CASSKGPDTEAFF. CDR3 coding DNA: TGTGCCAGTAGTAAGGGACCTGACACTGAAGCTTTCTTT.

V usage is TRBV7-3 and J usage is TRBJ1-5; tentative D call: TRBD1 (5 bases). V was cut by 4 bases and J by 5 bases, with 9 bases left in between. The CDR3 sequence is 13 residues long. Germline V lookup: CDR1 SGHTA, CDR2 FQGTGA. The CDR3 DNA reads as TGTGCCAGCAGCTCAGGGCCTTATCAGCCCCAGCATTTT. It is translated as CASSSGPYQPQHF.

The chain couples TRBV9 to TRBJ1-1; D remains unclear. Germline CDR1 reads SGDLS; CDR2 reads YYNGEE. The CDR3 is 15 amino acids. Trimming removed 0 bases at V and 5 bases at J, with 14 bases between. The CDR3 bases are TGTGCCAGCAGCGTAGGGGTCACGTTGCCGACTGAAGCTTTCTTT. Translating it yields CASSVGVTLPTEAFF.

The chain carries TRBV3-1 (or the pseudogene TRBV3-2) and TRBJ1-4; the D gene is possibly TRBD1 (5 bases). Germline CDR1 and CDR2: LGHDT and YNNKEL (reference sequence). V was shortened by 4 bases and J by 1 base, with 13 bases between the two germline ends. The CDR3 is 16 amino acids. CDR3 in DNA: TGTGCCAGCAGCCCCGGGGGGGGAGTAACTAATGAAAAACTGTTTTTT. As protein: CASSPGGGVTNEKLFF.

The chain employs TRBV11-2 and TRBJ1-1; D not resolved. V shed 5 bases and J shed 4 bases, with 14 bases lying between them. The germline gives CDR1 SGHAT, CDR2 FQNNGV. The CDR3 extends over 14 amino acids. The CDR3 loop is CASSPGGQFTEAFF. As DNA, the CDR3 is TGTGCCAGCAGCCCGGGAGGTCAATTCACTGAAGCTTTCTTT. Full variable domain (missing parts from reference TRBV11-2 and TRBJ1-1): EAGVAQSPRYKIIEKRQSVAFWCNPISGHATLYWYQQILGQGPKLLIQFQNNGVVDDSQLPKDRFSAERLKGVDSTLKIQPAKLEDSAVYLCASSPGGQFTEAFFGQGTRLTVV.

The chain has TRBV11-2 and TRBJ2-1; 12 bases fit TRBD2. The CDR3 length is 15 residues. The V segment lost 6 bases and the J segment 4 bases; nucleotides outside the gene matches: 4. Germline V CDR1 and CDR2: SGHAT, FQNNGV. The CDR3 sequence: CASRQLAGGYNEQFF. The CDR3 coding sequence is TGTGCCAGCAGGCAACTAGCGGGAGGATACAATGAGCAGTTCTTC.

V gene TRBV18 combines with J gene TRBJ1-2, with D unclear. The V end lost 2 bases, the J end lost 3 bases, and 16 bases lay between the germline ends. Germline assignment: CDR1 KGHSH and CDR2 LQKENI. The CDR3 loop spans 16 amino acids. This chain's CDR3 is CASSPLPQVPHYGYTF. The CDR3 DNA sequence: TGTGCCAGCTCACCATTACCCCAGGTTCCCCACTATGGCTACACCTTC.

This clone was recorded once. The chain is built from TRBV6-5 and TRBJ1-1; D is perhaps TRBD1 (6 bases). CDR1 and CDR2 from the germline V gene are MNHEY and SVGAGI. Trimming cost V 5 bases and J 1 base, with 14 bases left between them. CDR3 length: 15 amino acids. The CDR3 DNA reads as TGTGCCAGCAGTCTTTCCACAGGGAGGAACACTGAAGCTTTCTTT. This encodes CASSLSTGRNTEAFF.

On this clone itself: The junction does not match germline at one end; this may be a read error. The J gene is TRBJ1-2, the V gene TRBV28; 7 bases line up with TRBD1. Germline values: CDR1 MDHEN, CDR2 SYDVKM. CDR3 length equals 11 residues. CDR3 protein: CASSAYRGPHF. CDR3 nucleotides: TGTGCCAGCAGTGCATACAGGGGCCCGCACTTC.

The rearrangement links TRBV5-4 to TRBJ1-1; D gene uncertain. Trimming removed 4 bases from V and 3 bases from J, with 13 bases in between. Germline CDR1 SGHNT, CDR2 YYREEE (reference sequence). This CDR3 region has 14 residues. DNA for the CDR3: TGTGCCAGCAGCGCCCTCGGTGTGGACACTGAAGCTTTCTTT. Translating it yields CASSALGVDTEAFF. Full variable domain (rest looked up from reference TRBV5-4 and TRBJ1-1): ETGVTQSPTHLIKTRGQQVTLRCSSQSGHNTVSWYQQALGQGPQFIFQYYREEENGRGNFPPRFSGLQFPNYSSELNVNALELDDSALYLCASSALGVDTEAFFGQGTRLTVV.

This rearrangement joins TRBV19 to TRBJ1-5; D may be TRBD1 (6 bases). Germline CDR1 and CDR2: LNHDA and SQIVND (reference sequence). V lost 5 bases to trimming and J lost 4 bases, with 15 bases between them. The CDR3 spans 15 residues. The CDR3 DNA follows: TGTGCCAGTAGTCCAGGGGCCCGCCAAAATCAGCCCCAGCATTTT. It encodes CASSPGARQNQPQHF. Supplemented by reference TRBV19 and TRBJ1-5, the full variable domain reads DGGITQSPKYLFRKEGQNVTLSCEQNLNHDAMYWYRQDPGQGLRLIYYSQIVNDFQKGDIAEGYSVSREKKESFPLTVTSAQKNPTAFYLCASSPGARQNQPQHFGDGTRLSIL.

The chain has TRBV5-4 and TRBJ2-5; 13 nucleotides match TRBD2. This CDR3 contains 16 residues. V lost 4 bases and J lost 0; bases outside the gene matches: 3. Germline loops: CDR1 SGHNT, CDR2 YYREEE (reference sequence). CDR3 sequence: CASSPTSGRDQETQYF. The CDR3 DNA sequence: TGTGCCAGCAGCCCAACTAGCGGGAGGGACCAAGAGACCCAGTACTTC. Looking up the rest from reference TRBV5-4 and TRBJ2-5 gives the full variable domain: ETGVTQSPTHLIKTRGQQVTLRCSSQSGHNTVSWYQQALGQGPQFIFQYYREEENGRGNFPPRFSGLQFPNYSSELNVNALELDDSALYLCASSPTSGRDQETQYFGPGTRLLVL.